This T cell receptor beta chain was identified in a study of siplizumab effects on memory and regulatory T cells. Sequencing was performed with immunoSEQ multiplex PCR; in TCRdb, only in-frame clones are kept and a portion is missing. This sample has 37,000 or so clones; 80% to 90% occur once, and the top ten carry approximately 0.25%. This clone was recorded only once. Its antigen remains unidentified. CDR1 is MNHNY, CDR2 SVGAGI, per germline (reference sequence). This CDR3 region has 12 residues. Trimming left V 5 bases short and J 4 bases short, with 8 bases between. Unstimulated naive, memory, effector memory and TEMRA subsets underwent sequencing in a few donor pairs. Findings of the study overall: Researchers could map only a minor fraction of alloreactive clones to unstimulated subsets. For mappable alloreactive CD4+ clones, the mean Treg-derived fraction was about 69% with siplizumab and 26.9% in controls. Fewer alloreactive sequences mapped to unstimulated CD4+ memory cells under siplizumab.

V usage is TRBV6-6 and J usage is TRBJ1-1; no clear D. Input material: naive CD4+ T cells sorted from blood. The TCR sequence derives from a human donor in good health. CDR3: CASSRLGTEAFF. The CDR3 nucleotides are TGTGCCAGCAGTCGCTTGGGCACTGAAGCTTTCTTT.